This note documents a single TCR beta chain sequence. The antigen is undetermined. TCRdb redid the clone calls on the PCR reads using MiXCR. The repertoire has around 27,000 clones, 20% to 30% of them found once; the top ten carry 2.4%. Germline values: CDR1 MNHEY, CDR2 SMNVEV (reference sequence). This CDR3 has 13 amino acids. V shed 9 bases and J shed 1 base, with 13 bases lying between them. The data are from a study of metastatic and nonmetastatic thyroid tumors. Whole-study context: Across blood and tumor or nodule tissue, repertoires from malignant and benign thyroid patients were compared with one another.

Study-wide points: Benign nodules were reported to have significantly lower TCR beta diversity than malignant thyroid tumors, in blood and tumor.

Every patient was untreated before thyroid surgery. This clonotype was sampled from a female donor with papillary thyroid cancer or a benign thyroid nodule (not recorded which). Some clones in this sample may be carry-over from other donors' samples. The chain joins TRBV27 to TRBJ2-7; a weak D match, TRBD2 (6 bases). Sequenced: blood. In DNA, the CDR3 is TGTGCCAGAAGCACCGGGAGATCCTACGAGCAGTACTTC. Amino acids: CARSTGRSYEQYF.